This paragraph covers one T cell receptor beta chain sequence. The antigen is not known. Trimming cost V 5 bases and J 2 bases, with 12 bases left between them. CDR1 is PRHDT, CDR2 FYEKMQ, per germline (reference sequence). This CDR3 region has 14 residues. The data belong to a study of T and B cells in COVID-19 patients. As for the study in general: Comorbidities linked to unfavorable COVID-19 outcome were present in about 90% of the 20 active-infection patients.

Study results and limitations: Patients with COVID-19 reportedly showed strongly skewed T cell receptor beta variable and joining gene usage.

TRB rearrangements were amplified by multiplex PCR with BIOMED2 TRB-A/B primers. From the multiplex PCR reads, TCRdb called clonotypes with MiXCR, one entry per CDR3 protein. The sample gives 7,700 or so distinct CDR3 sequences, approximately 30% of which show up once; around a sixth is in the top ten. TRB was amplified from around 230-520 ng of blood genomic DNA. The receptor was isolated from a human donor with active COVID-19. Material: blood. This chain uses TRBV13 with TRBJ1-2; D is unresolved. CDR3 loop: CASSQGTVNYGYTF. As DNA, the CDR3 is TGTGCCAGCAGCCAAGGCACAGTCAACTATGGCTACACCTTC.